The rows below give T cell receptor beta chains drawn from one sample of a study of T cell changes during pregnancy in multiple sclerosis. Produced via immunoSEQ multiplex PCR; TCRdb's table is partial and in-frame only. This table has about 59,000 clones, 94% appearing once. Here the sequenced sample was CD8+ T cells from peripheral blood mononuclear cells, taken after pregnancy. The source is a female donor with multiple sclerosis, enrolled in a pregnancy study. The conserved cysteine and the conserved F or W are not part of the CDR3 here. Rows may omit the clone size; those that give it use once, few, many or a size class.

TRBV6-4	TRBJ2-1	NA	ASSAGLAGSYNEQF
TRBV9	TRBJ2-7	NA	ASSVVEQY
TRBV2	TRBJ1-1	NA	ASSDLVRLTGGTEAF
TRBV2	TRBJ2-6	NA	ASSERAVPSGANVLT
TRBV7-9	TRBJ2-4	once	ASSLTEAAKNIQY
TRBV14	TRBJ2-7	NA	ASSHLAGPVSYEQY
TRBV9	TRBJ1-4	NA	ASSVSGANEKLF
TRBV29-1	TRBJ1-1	once	SVVIWATDGEAF
TRBV25-1	TRBJ1-2	once	ASSDRVGANYGYT
TRBV4-1	TRBJ1-1	NA	ASSPYSDSEAF
TRBV5-1	TRBJ1-3	NA	ASSSDRGAGNTIY
TRBV11-2	TRBJ1-2	NA	ASSFRGGGYGYT
TRBV7-6	TRBJ1-2	NA	ASSPRQTNYGYT